This entry describes one T cell receptor (beta chain). Its antigen is still unknown. These data come from a study of T cell responses to AZD1222 COVID-19 vaccine. The study's findings and limits: Clonal diversity was possibly underestimated, and white British individuals and females predominated among donors.

TCRdb's copy holds only in-frame clones and misses some; the assay was immunoSEQ multiplex PCR. The table records around 110,000 clones, about 90% of them present only once. V was cut by 0 bases and J by 3 bases, with 12 bases left in between. Germline V gives CDR1 ENHRY, CDR2 SYGVKD. The CDR3 is 15 amino acids. The rearrangement joins TRBV10-3 to TRBJ2-7; D gene uncertain. The sequence derives from an adult who received the AZD1222 COVID-19 vaccine. This specimen was peripheral blood, taken 28 days after the second AZD1222 dose. The CDR3 nucleotides are TGTGCCATCAGTGAGTCGACGGTTGGGGACTACGAGCAGTACTTC. Its translation: CAISESTVGDYEQYF.